Listed here are 18 T cell receptor beta chains from one sample, sequenced in a study of cytomegalovirus exposure and HLA in healthy donors. 13 Jbeta primers and 60 Vbeta primers were used for the PCR. Sequenced by immunoSEQ multiplex PCR; TCRdb stores in-frame clones only, minus some. This sample has approximately 86,000 clones, with 60% to 80% found just once. Sequencing used PBMCs. The receptor source for this set is a man between 60 and 75 years old in good health and CMV-seronegative.

The rearrangement joins TRBV2 to TRBJ2-3; 13 nucleotides match TRBD2. The junction had 22 bases not matched to a gene; V was cut back by 0 bases and J by 4 bases. The V gene's germline CDR1 is SNHLY and CDR2 FYNNEI. The CDR3 is 23 residues long. The CDR3 nucleotides read TGTGCCAGCAGTGAAGCGAGGGGGAAGGGCGGGACTAGCGGGGTGGGCAGTCCAGATACGCAGTATTTT. Translating it yields CASSEARGKGGTSGVGSPDTQYF. Full variable domain (missing parts from reference TRBV2 and TRBJ2-3): EPEVTQTPSHQVTQMGQEVILRCVPISNHLYFYWYRQILGQKVEFLVSFYNNEISEKSEIFDDQFSVERPDGSNFTLKIRSTKLEDSAMYFCASSEARGKGGTSGVGSPDTQYFGPGTRLTVL.

This sequence joins TRBV4-3 and TRBJ2-1; 8 nucleotides align to TRBD2. CDR3 size: 16 residues. Trimming cost V 4 bases and J 9 bases; bases outside gene matches: 14. The germline V gene has CDR1 LGHNA and CDR2 YSLEER. CDR3 in amino acids: CASSPQELVGGGEQFF. CDR3 sequence (DNA): TGCGCCAGCAGCCCTCAGGAATTGGTCGGGGGGGGTGAGCAGTTCTTC.

The V gene is TRBV9, the J gene TRBJ2-3; possibly TRBD2 for D (5 bases). Per germline, CDR1 SGDLS and CDR2 YYNGEE. This CDR3 has 14 residues. Trimming cost V 4 bases and J 3 bases, with 12 bases left between them. This CDR3 reads CASSLRPGTDTQYF. CDR3 DNA: TGTGCCAGCAGCCTCCGCCCGGGAACAGATACGCAGTATTTT.

The chain links TRBV15 to TRBJ1-4; D possibly corresponds to TRBD1 (5 bases). Germline assignment: CDR1 LNHNV and CDR2 YYDKDF (reference sequence). Trimming stripped 0 bases from V and 7 bases from J, with 15 bases between. This CDR3 is built from 16 residues. The CDR3 spells CATSRDPGLRGEKLFF. CDR3 DNA sequence: TGTGCCACCAGCAGAGATCCGGGACTCCGCGGTGAAAAACTGTTTTTT.

This clone was counted once. This chain uses TRBV6-1 with TRBJ2-7; possibly TRBD2 for D (7 bases). The V and J ends lost 6 bases and 3 bases respectively, with 12 bases between them. Germline V CDR1 and CDR2: MNHNS, SASEGT. The CDR3 runs 13 residues. The CDR3 coding sequence is TGTGCCAGCAGCCCGGGGGGCTACTACGAGCAGTACTTC. Its protein is CASSPGGYYEQYF.

The CDR3 loop reads CASSPGTGEHGYTF. Here the CDR3 DNA reads TGTGCCAGCAGTCCCGGGACAGGGGAACATGGCTACACCTTC. The chain carries TRBV6-5 and TRBJ1-2; 10 nucleotides line up with TRBD1. In germline, CDR1 is MNHEY, CDR2 SVGAGI. Trimming removed 5 bases from V and 6 bases from J; junction bases left unmatched: 6. CDR3 length: 14 residues.

This sequence joins TRBV2 and TRBJ2-3; 11 bases fit TRBD1. The CDR3 is made up of 14 amino acids. The germline V gene has CDR1 SNHLY and CDR2 FYNNEI. Trimming at V came to 6 bases and at J to 8 bases, leaving 7 bases not matched to a gene. As DNA, the CDR3 is TGTGCCAGCAGGGCGGGACAGGGGGGTGGTACGCAGTATTTT. This translates into CASRAGQGGGTQYF.

The chain employs TRBV5-4 and TRBJ2-3; D ambiguous. This CDR3 comprises 15 residues. V lost 2 bases to trimming and J lost 0 bases, with 10 bases between them. Germline values: CDR1 SGHNT, CDR2 YYREEE (reference sequence). The CDR3 is CASSLEQPSTDTQYF. As DNA, the CDR3 is TGTGCCAGCAGCTTAGAACAACCCAGCACAGATACGCAGTATTTT.

The rearrangement joins TRBV7-2 to TRBJ2-1, with TRBD2 matching 7 bases. V trimming: 5 bases; J trimming: 7 bases; junction bases outside the gene matches: 8. Germline assignment: CDR1 SGHTA and CDR2 FQGNSA. The CDR3 totals 14 residues. CDR3 loop: CASSAQAGLNEQFF. The CDR3 region has the DNA TGTGCCAGCAGCGCCCAAGCGGGATTGAATGAGCAGTTCTTC.

This clone was observed once. This chain uses TRBV7-6 with TRBJ2-7; 9 positions match TRBD2. The ends lost 5 bases at V and 6 bases at J; junction bases unmatched: 8. The CDR3 has 14 amino acids. CDR1 is SGHVS and CDR2 is FNYEAQ in the germline V gene. CDR3 nucleotides: TGTGCCAGCAGCAGCGGGGGGCCCTATTCCGAGCAGTACTTC. It encodes CASSSGGPYSEQYF. Looking up the rest from reference TRBV7-6 and TRBJ2-7 gives the full variable domain: GAGVSQSPRYKVTKRGQDVALRCDPISGHVSLYWYRQALGQGPEFLTYFNYEAQQDKSGLPNDRFSAERPEGSISTLTIQRTEQRDSAMYRCASSSGGPYSEQYFGPGTRLTVT.

This clone was counted between two and nine times. This sequence joins TRBV5-1 and TRBJ1-1, with a weak D call TRBD1 (5 bases). The CDR3 consists of 13 residues. The V end was cut by 2 bases, the J end by 6 bases, with 11 bases between. Germline CDR1 and CDR2: SGHRS and YFSETQ. In DNA, the CDR3 is TGCGCCAGCAGCTTAGACAGCAATTCTGAAGCTTTCTTT. Translating it yields CASSLDSNSEAFF.

The chain joins TRBV11-2 to TRBJ2-7, with a weak D call TRBD2 (5 bases). CDR1 and CDR2 from the germline V gene are SGHAT and FQNNGV. This CDR3 contains 14 residues. The germline V and J ends were trimmed by 1 base and 3 bases, with 10 bases remaining between them. CDR3 protein: CASSLGGEGYEQYF. The CDR3 DNA is TGTGCCAGCAGCTTAGGGGGAGAAGGCTACGAGCAGTACTTC. The full variable domain, rest sourced from reference TRBV11-2 and TRBJ2-7, is EAGVAQSPRYKIIEKRQSVAFWCNPISGHATLYWYQQILGQGPKLLIQFQNNGVVDDSQLPKDRFSAERLKGVDSTLKIQPAKLEDSAVYLCASSLGGEGYEQYFGPGTRLTVT.

CDR3 residues: CASSLGRDTEAFF. For the CDR3, the DNA is TGCGCCAGCAGCTTGGGGAGAGACACTGAAGCTTTCTTT. The chain couples TRBV5-1 to TRBJ1-1; D is unresolved. CDR3 length: 13 amino acids. Germline CDR1 is SGHRS and CDR2 is YFSETQ. Trimming removed 0 bases at V and 3 bases at J, with 6 bases between.

J is TRBJ1-2 and V is TRBV5-1; 7 bases are shared with TRBD1. V was clipped by 0 bases and J by 4 bases; unmatched bases: 12. In germline, CDR1 is SGHRS, CDR2 YFSETQ. This CDR3 has 17 residues. CDR3 sequence reads: CASSLGRSEGAVYGYTF. The DNA for the CDR3 is TGCGCCAGCAGCTTGGGGAGGAGTGAGGGGGCGGTCTATGGCTACACCTTC.

The chain couples TRBV5-5 to TRBJ1-2, with D possibly matching TRBD1 (6 bases). The CDR3 runs to 15 residues. CDR1 and CDR2 from the germline V gene are SGHKS and YYEKEE (reference sequence). V was clipped by 0 bases and J by 1 base, with 10 bases between them. The CDR3 here is CASSLGDNFNYGYTF. As DNA, the CDR3 is TGTGCCAGCAGCTTGGGGGACAACTTTAACTATGGCTACACCTTC.

The CDR3 spells CASSLGRLGDEQYF. The DNA of the CDR3 is TGTGCCAGCAGCTTGGGCCGTCTGGGCGACGAGCAGTACTTC. The V gene is TRBV5-6, the J gene TRBJ2-5; D is uncertain. The J call is uncertain, as TRBJ2-7 better fits the DNA end. This CDR3 is built from 14 residues. Germline values: CDR1 SGHDT, CDR2 YYEEEE.

V gene TRBV15 combines with J gene TRBJ2-1; weak D call: TRBD2 (5 bases). The CDR3 runs 12 residues. Trimming took off 0 bases at V and 9 bases at J, with 6 bases between the two ends. Germline V CDR1 and CDR2: LNHNV, YYDKDF (reference sequence). The CDR3 DNA is TGTGCCACCAGCAGAGATCGGGGTGAGCAGTTCTTC. Translated: CATSRDRGEQFF.

This rearrangement joins TRBV5-1 to TRBJ1-1; D not resolved. CDR1 is SGHRS and CDR2 is YFSETQ in the germline V gene. The length of the CDR3 is 14 residues. Trimming pared 0 bases from V and 4 bases from J, leaving 10 bases between. The CDR3 bases are TGCGCCAGCAGCTTGGGTGAGGTGGGCACTGAAGCTTTCTTT. As protein: CASSLGEVGTEAFF.